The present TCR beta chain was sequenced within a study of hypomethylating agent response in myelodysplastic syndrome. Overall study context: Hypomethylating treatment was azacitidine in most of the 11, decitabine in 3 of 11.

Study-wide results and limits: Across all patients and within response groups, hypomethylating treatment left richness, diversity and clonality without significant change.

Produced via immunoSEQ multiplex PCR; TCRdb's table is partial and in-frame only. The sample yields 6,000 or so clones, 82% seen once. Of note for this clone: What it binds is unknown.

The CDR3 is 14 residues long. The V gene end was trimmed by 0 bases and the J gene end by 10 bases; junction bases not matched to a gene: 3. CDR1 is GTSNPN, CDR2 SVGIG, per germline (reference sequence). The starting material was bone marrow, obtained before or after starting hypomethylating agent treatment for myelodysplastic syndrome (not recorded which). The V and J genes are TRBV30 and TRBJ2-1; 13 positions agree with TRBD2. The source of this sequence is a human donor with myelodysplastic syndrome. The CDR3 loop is CAWSVALAGGEQFF. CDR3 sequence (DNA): TGTGCCTGGAGTGTCGCACTAGCGGGAGGGGAGCAGTTCTTC.